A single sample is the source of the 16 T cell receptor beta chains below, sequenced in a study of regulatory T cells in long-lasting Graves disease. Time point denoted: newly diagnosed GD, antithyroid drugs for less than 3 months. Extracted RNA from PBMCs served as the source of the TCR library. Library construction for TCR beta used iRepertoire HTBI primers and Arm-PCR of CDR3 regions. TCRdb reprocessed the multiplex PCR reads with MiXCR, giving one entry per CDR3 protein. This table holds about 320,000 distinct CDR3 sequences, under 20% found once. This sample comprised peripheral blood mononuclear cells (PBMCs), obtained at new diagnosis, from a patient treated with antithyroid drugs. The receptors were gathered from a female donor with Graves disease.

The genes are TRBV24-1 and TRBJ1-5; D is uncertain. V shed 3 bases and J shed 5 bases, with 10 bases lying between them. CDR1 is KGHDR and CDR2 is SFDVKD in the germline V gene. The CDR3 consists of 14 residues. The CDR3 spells CATSDPFWDQPQHF. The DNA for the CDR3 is TGTGCCACCAGTGATCCCTTTTGGGATCAGCCCCAGCATTTT.

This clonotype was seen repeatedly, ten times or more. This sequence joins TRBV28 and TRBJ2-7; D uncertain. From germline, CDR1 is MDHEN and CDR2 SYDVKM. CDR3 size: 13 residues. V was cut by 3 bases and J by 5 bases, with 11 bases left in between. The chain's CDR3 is CASSFSQVDEQYF. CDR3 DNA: TGTGCCAGCAGTTTCTCTCAGGTAGACGAGCAGTACTTC.

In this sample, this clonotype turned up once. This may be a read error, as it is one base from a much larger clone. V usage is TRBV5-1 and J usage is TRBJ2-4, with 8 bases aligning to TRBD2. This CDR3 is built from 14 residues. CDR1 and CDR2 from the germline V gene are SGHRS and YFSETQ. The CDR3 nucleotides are TGCGCCAGCAGCCCGGGGGGGAAAGAGGATGAGAAGTTCTTC. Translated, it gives CASSPGGKEDEKFF.

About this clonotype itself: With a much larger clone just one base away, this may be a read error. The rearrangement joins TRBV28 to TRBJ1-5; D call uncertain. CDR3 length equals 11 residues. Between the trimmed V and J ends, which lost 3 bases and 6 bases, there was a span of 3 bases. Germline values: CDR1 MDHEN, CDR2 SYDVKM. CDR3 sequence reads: CASSLTQPQHF. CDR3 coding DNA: TGTGCCAGCAGTTTGACTCAGCCCCAGCATTTT. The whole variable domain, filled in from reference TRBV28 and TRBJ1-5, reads DVKVTQSSRYLVKRTGEKVFLECVQDMDHENMFWYRQDPGLGLRLIYFSYDVKMKEKGDIPEGYSVSREKKERFSLILESASTNQTSMYLCASSLTQPQHFGDGTRLSIL.

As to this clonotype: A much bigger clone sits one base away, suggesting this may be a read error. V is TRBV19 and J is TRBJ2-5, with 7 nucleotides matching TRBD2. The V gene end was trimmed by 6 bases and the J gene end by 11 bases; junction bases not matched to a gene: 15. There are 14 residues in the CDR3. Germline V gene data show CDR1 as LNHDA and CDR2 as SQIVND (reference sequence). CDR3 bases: TGTGCCAGTAGGCCGAGCGGGACTCTTCGTGAGCAGTACTTC. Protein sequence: CASRPSGTLREQYF.

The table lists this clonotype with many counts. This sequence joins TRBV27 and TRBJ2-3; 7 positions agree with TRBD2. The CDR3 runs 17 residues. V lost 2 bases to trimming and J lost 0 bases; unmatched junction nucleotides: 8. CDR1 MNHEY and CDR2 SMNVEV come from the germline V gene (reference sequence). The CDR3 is CASSLIGLADSTDTQYF. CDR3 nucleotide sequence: TGTGCCAGCAGTTTAATCGGGCTAGCGGATAGCACAGATACGCAGTATTTT.

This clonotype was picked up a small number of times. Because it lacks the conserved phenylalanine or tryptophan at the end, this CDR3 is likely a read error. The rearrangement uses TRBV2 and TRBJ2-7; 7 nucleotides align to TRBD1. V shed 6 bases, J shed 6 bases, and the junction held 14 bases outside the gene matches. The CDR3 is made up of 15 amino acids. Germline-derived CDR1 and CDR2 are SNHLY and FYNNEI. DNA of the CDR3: TGTGCCAGCAGACCACAGGGGTCAACCCGACGCGAGCAGTACCTC. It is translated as CASRPQGSTRREQYL.

The CDR3 DNA is TGTGCCAGCAGGACACAGGGGAACGCGCATGAAAAACTGTTTTTT. It is translated as CASRTQGNAHEKLFF. The chain recombines TRBV2 with TRBJ1-4; 7 nucleotides line up with TRBD1. Germline assignment: CDR1 SNHLY and CDR2 FYNNEI. The trim removed 6 bases at V and 6 bases at J, leaving 10 bases unmatched. This CDR3 is 15 amino acids long.

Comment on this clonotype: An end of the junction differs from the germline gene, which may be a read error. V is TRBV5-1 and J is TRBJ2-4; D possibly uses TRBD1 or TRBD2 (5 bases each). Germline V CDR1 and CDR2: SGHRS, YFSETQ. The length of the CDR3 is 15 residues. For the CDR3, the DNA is TGCACCAGCAGCCGGGACGAAGGGGCCAAAAACATTCAGTACTTC. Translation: CTSSRDEGAKNIQYF. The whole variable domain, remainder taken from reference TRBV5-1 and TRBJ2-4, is KAGVTQTPRYLIKTRGQQVTLSCSPISGHRSVSWYQQTPGQGLQFLFEYFSETQRNKGNFPGRFSGRQFSNSRSEMNVSTLELGDSALYLCTSSRDEGAKNIQYFGAGTRLSVL.

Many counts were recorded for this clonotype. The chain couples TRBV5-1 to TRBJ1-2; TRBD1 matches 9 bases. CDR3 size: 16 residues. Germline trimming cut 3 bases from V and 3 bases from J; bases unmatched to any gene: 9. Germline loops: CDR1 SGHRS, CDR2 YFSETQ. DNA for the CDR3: TGCGCCAGCAGCTCCAGGACAGGGGAGATCGACTATGGCTACACCTTC. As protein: CASSSRTGEIDYGYTF.

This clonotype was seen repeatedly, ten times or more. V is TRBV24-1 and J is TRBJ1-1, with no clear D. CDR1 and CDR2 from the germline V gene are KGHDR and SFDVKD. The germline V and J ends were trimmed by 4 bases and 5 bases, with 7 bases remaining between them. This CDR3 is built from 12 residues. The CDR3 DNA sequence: TGTGCCACCAGTGAGTTAGGGACTGAAGCTTTCTTT. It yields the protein CATSELGTEAFF.

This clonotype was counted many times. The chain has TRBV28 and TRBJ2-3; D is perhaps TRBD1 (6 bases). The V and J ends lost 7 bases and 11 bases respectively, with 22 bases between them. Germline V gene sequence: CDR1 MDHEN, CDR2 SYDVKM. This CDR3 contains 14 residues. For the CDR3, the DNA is TGTGCCAGCACCGAGGGAGCGACGCAGGGGAGGCAGTATTTT. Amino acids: CASTEGATQGRQYF.

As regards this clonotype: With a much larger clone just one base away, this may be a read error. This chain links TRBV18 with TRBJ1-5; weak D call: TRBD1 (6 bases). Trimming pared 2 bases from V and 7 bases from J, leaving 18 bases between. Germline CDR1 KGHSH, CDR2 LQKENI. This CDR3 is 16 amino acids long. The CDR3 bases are TGTGCCAGCTCACCAGGGGCAGGGGTGATCGGGCAGCCCCAGCATTTT. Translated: CASSPGAGVIGQPQHF.

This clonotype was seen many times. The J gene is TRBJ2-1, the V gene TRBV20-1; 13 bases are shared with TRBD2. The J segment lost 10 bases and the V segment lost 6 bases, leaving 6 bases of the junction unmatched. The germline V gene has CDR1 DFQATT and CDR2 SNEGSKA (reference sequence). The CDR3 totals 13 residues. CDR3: CSALTSGRMEQFF. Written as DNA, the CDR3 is TGCAGTGCGCTGACTAGCGGGAGGATGGAGCAGTTCTTC.

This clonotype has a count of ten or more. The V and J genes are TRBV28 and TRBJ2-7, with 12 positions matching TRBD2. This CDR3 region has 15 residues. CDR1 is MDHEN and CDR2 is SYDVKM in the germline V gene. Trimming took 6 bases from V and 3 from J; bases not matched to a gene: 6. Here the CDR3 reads CASSPSGLAGYEQYF. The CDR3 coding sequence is TGTGCCAGCAGCCCTTCGGGACTAGCGGGCTACGAGCAGTACTTC.

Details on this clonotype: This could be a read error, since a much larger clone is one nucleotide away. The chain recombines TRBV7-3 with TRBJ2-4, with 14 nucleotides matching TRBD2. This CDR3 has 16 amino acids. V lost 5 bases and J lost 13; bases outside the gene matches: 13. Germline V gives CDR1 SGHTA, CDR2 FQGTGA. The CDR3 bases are TGTGCCAGCAGCGGGACTAGCGGGAGCTGGTCGAATGAGCAGTACTTC. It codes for CASSGTSGSWSNEQYF.